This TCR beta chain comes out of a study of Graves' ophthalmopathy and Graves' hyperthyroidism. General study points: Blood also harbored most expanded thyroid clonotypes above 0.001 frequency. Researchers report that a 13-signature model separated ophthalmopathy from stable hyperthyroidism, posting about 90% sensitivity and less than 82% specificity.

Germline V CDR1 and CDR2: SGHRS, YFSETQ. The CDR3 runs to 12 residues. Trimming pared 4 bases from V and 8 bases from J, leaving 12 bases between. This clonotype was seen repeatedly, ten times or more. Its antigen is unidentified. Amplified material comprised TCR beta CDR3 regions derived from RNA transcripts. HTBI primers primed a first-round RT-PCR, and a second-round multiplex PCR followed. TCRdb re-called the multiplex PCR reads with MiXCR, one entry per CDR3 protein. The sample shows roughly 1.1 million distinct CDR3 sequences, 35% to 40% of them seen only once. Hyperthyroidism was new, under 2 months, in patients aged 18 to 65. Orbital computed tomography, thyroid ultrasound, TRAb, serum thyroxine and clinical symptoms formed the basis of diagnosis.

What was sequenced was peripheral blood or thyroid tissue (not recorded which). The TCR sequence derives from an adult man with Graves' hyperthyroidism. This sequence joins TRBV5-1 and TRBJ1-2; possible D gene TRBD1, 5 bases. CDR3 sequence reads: CASSRDGMGYTF. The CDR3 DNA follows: TGCGCCAGCAGCCGGGACGGAATGGGCTACACCTTC.